The sequence of this T cell receptor (beta chain) was determined in a study of T cell responses to AZD1222 COVID-19 vaccine. Germline loops: CDR1 SGDLS, CDR2 YYNGEE. V dropped 4 bases and J dropped 2 bases, with 16 bases sitting between them. The length of the CDR3 is 16 residues. The protocol was immunoSEQ multiplex PCR, while the TCRdb copy is restricted to in-frame clones and leaves out a portion. Here the sample spans 100,000 to 150,000 clones, about 86% being singletons. Study-level findings and limits: Among AZD1222 vaccinees, only 5 to 7 were seropositive at baseline. Spike-specific TCR breadth and depth were elevated following two AZD1222 doses. Possibly, clonal diversity was underestimated; donors were largely white British and included more females. Repertoire samples came only from after the peak T cell response.

Turning to this clone: Its antigen is unidentified.

This chain connects TRBV9 to TRBJ2-4, with D perhaps matching TRBD2 (7 bases). The sequencing here drew on peripheral blood, taken 28 days after the second AZD1222 dose. This receptor was taken from an adult who received the AZD1222 COVID-19 vaccine. The CDR3 nucleotides read TGTGCCAGCAGCATGGGGGGGGCAGGGCCCAAAAACATTCAGTACTTC. Its translation is CASSMGGAGPKNIQYF. The full variable domain, completed using reference TRBV9 and TRBJ2-4, is DSGVTQTPKHLITATGQRVTLRCSPRSGDLSVYWYQQSLDQGLQFLIQYYNGEERAKGNILERFSAQQFPDLHSELNLSSLELGDSALYFCASSMGGAGPKNIQYFGAGTRLSVL.